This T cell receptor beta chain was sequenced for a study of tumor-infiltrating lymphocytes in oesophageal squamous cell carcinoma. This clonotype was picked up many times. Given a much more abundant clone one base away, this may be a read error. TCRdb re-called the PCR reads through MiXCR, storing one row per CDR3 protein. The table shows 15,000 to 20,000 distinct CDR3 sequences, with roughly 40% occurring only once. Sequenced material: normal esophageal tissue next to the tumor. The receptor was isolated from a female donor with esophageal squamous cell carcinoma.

The CDR3 sequence: CASSLDLAVHYEQFF. In DNA, the CDR3 is TGTGCCAGCAGCTTAGATCTAGCGGTTCACTACGAGCAGTTCTTC. The chain carries TRBV7-9 and TRBJ2-1; 7 positions agree with TRBD2. Germline values: CDR1 SEHNR, CDR2 FQNEAQ (reference sequence). This CDR3 comprises 15 residues. The J segment lost 10 bases and the V segment lost 1 base, leaving 10 bases of the junction unmatched. The full variable domain, in which reference TRBV7-9 and TRBJ2-1 provide the parts outside the CDR3, is DTGVSQNPRHKITKRGQNVTFRCDPISEHNRLYWYRQTLGQGPEFLTYFQNEAQLEKSRLLSDRFSAERPKGSFSTLEIQRTEQGDSAMYLCASSLDLAVHYEQFFGPGTRLTVL.